The next 17 T cell receptor beta chains were all read from a single sample in a study of siplizumab effects on memory and regulatory T cells. Sequencing was performed with immunoSEQ multiplex PCR; in TCRdb, only in-frame clones are kept and a portion is missing. This sample has about 64,000 clones, with around 96% found just once. Material for sequencing was naive CD8+ T cells sorted from blood. The receptors stem from a human donor in good health.

This chain joins TRBV7-2 and TRBJ2-1, with D perhaps matching TRBD2 (5 bases). The V end was cut by 2 bases, the J end by 6 bases, with 11 bases between. Germline loops: CDR1 SGHTA, CDR2 FQGNSA. The CDR3 loop spans 14 amino acids. The CDR3 protein is CASSLMFGINEQFF. Written as DNA, the CDR3 is TGTGCCAGCAGCTTAATGTTCGGGATCAATGAGCAGTTCTTC.

This sequence joins TRBV7-3 and TRBJ2-2, with D maybe TRBD1 (5 bases). The CDR3 extends over 14 amino acids. Trimming took off 10 bases at V and 5 bases at J, with 17 bases between the two ends. The germline V gene has CDR1 SGHTA and CDR2 FQGTGA. The DNA of the CDR3 is TGTGCCACGCATAGTGGGGCAGCAACCGGGGAGCTGTTTTTT. Protein: CATHSGAATGELFF.

CDR3: CASSLVYNEQFF. CDR3 coding DNA: TGTGCCAGCAGCTTGGTGTACAATGAGCAGTTCTTC. V and J are TRBV7-8 and TRBJ2-1; D is uncertain. The germline gives CDR1 SGHVS, CDR2 FQNEAQ. This CDR3 region has 12 residues. With 3 bases removed from V and 4 bases from J, the gap between germline ends came to 4 bases.

The J gene is TRBJ2-1, the V gene TRBV9; D unresolved. The CDR3 extends over 13 amino acids. Trimming removed 6 bases at V and 7 bases at J, with 14 bases between. Looked up from germline, CDR1 is SGDLS and CDR2 is YYNGEE. In nucleotides, the CDR3 is TGTGCCAGCACCCCCCCAATGTTGAATGAGCAGTTCTTC. This codes for CASTPPMLNEQFF.

The chain employs TRBV4-1 and TRBJ1-3; tentatively, D is TRBD1 (5 bases). The ends were cut back, 4 bases at V and 3 bases at J, with 13 bases in the middle. Per the germline V gene, CDR1 is MGHRA and CDR2 is YSYEKL. The CDR3 is 15 residues long. This chain's CDR3 is CASSPGGGVGNTIYF. The CDR3 nucleotides read TGCGCCAGCAGCCCCGGGGGAGGGGTTGGAAACACCATATATTTT.

The J gene is TRBJ2-7, the V gene TRBV4-1; unclear D gene. The germline gives CDR1 MGHRA, CDR2 YSYEKL. This CDR3 is built from 13 residues. V dropped 0 bases and J dropped 4 bases, with 7 bases sitting between them. CDR3 amino acids: CASSQDVAYEQYF. The CDR3 bases are TGCGCCAGCAGCCAAGATGTCGCTTACGAGCAGTACTTC.

CDR3 nucleotide sequence: TGTGCCAGCAGTTACTCGAGCAGGGTAACGTCCTACGAGCAGTACTTC. Amino acids: CASSYSSRVTSYEQYF. The chain recombines TRBV6-5 with TRBJ2-7; perhaps TRBD1 as D (5 bases). CDR1 is MNHEY and CDR2 is SVGAGI in the germline V gene. Trimming shortened V by 0 bases and J by 1 base, and 13 bases separated the two germline ends. This CDR3 is 16 amino acids long.

The rearrangement joins TRBV9 to TRBJ2-6, with 15 bases identical to TRBD2. The CDR3 runs 20 residues. With 4 bases clipped from V and 1 base from J, the junction kept 9 bases outside the gene matches. Germline CDR1 reads SGDLS; CDR2 reads YYNGEE. DNA of the CDR3: TGTGCCAGCAGCACCCCGGGACTAGCGGGGGGCCCGTCTGGGGCCAACGTCCTGACTTTC. Translated, it gives CASSTPGLAGGPSGANVLTF.

Concerning this clone itself: Other DNA sequences in the sample encode the same CDR3. The chain combines TRBV4-1 with TRBJ2-7, with TRBD1 matching over 8 bases. With V trimmed by 4 bases and J by 0 bases, 2 bases remained unmatched. Germline CDR1 MGHRA, CDR2 YSYEKL. The CDR3 spans 14 residues. CDR3 protein: CASSLGQGSYEQYF. The CDR3 DNA reads as TGCGCCAGCAGCCTCGGACAGGGCTCCTACGAGCAGTACTTC.

The V call is TRBV4-3, the J call TRBJ1-1; D uncertain. The V end was cut by 1 base, the J end by 0 bases, with 9 bases between. This CDR3 spans 15 amino acids. CDR1 and CDR2 from the germline V gene are LGHNA and YSLEER. The CDR3 is CASSQVDILNTEAFF. CDR3 coding DNA: TGCGCCAGCAGCCAAGTGGATATTTTGAACACTGAAGCTTTCTTT.

This clone was recorded only once. The V gene is TRBV5-1, the J gene TRBJ1-1; D not certain. Germline CDR1 SGHRS, CDR2 YFSETQ. V was shortened by 1 base and J by 4 bases, with 5 bases between the two germline ends. The CDR3 has 12 amino acids. This chain's CDR3 is CASSLYGTEAFF. For the CDR3, the DNA is TGCGCCAGCAGCTTGTACGGCACTGAAGCTTTCTTT. The full variable domain, in which reference TRBV5-1 and TRBJ1-1 provide the parts outside the CDR3, is KAGVTQTPRYLIKTRGQQVTLSCSPISGHRSVSWYQQTPGQGLQFLFEYFSETQRNKGNFPGRFSGRQFSNSRSEMNVSTLELGDSALYLCASSLYGTEAFFGQGTRLTVV.

J is TRBJ2-7 and V is TRBV15, with TRBD1 identical over 9 bases. The J segment lost 8 bases and the V segment lost 4 bases, leaving 9 bases of the junction unmatched. Germline V lookup: CDR1 LNHNV, CDR2 YYDKDF (reference sequence). The CDR3 spans 14 residues. CDR3 sequence (DNA): TGTGCCACCAGCACCCCGGGACAGGGCGTGCAGCAGTACTTC. Translation gives CATSTPGQGVQQYF.

V gene TRBV9 combines with J gene TRBJ1-1; D is ambiguous. The V and J ends lost 0 bases and 7 bases respectively, with 13 bases between them. This CDR3 region has 14 residues. Germline lookup yields CDR1 SGDLS and CDR2 YYNGEE. In nucleotides, the CDR3 is TGTGCCAGCAGCGTAGTTGATGACCAGGATGAAGCTTTCTTT. Residues: CASSVVDDQDEAFF.

The genes are TRBV5-4 and TRBJ2-7; D remains unclear. This CDR3 has 12 residues. The germline gives CDR1 SGHNT, CDR2 YYREEE (reference sequence). V was clipped by 4 bases and J by 11 bases, with 16 bases between them. The CDR3 sequence is CASSPGLDGEYF. CDR3 nucleotide sequence: TGTGCCAGCAGCCCCGGTCTAGACGGCGAGTACTTC.

The V gene is TRBV9, the J gene TRBJ2-1; TRBD1 aligns across 7 bases. V lost 3 bases to trimming and J lost 8 bases; unmatched junction nucleotides: 5. The CDR3 runs to 13 residues. Germline V gives CDR1 SGDLS, CDR2 YYNGEE. The CDR3 loop reads CASSGQGLDEQFF. The CDR3, as DNA: TGTGCCAGCAGCGGACAGGGCCTAGATGAGCAGTTCTTC.

CDR3: CASSLVRGGWETQYF. The DNA for the CDR3 is TGTGCCAGCAGCTTGGTTCGGGGAGGGTGGGAGACCCAGTACTTC. The chain links TRBV5-4 to TRBJ2-5, with TRBD2 matching over 7 bases. Looked up from germline, CDR1 is SGHNT and CDR2 is YYREEE (reference sequence). CDR3 length: 15 residues. J gave up 5 bases and V 0 bases, and 7 bases lay outside the gene matches.

The chain has TRBV13 and TRBJ1-1, with no clear D. There are 13 residues in the CDR3. The ends were cut back, 0 bases at V and 4 bases at J, with 6 bases in the middle. Germline V lookup: CDR1 PRHDT, CDR2 FYEKMQ (reference sequence). CDR3 in amino acids: CASSLGAFTEAFF. CDR3 DNA: TGTGCCAGCAGCTTAGGGGCGTTCACTGAAGCTTTCTTT.